The TCR beta chain under discussion was sequenced for a study of human T cells and chemical hapten exposure (dated by TCRdb to 2020 to 2023). As for the study more broadly: For sensitization, 2% DPC in acetone was applied to a roughly 2 cm by roughly 2 cm area of upper inner arm skin. Throughout the approximately 24-week study period, patients were also given weekly therapeutic DPC doses on the scalp. Approximately 28 alopecia patients gave blood for TCR sequencing at one to four time points (pre-sensitization, 2, 6 and 24 weeks). Patch tests used Finn chambers with 0.01% DPC on the upper back, scored after 6 days by International Contact Dermatitis Research Group standards. Blood was sampled from patients pre-sensitization (week 0) and at 2, 6 and about 24 weeks after DPC sensitization. The study tracked peripheral blood TCR repertoire changes in vivo during primary and secondary sensitization to the hapten diphenylcyclopropenone (DPC) in alopecia patients. The libraries were sequenced as a pool, and the TCR yield per sample differed mostly because of small variations in library volumes within the pool. The patient cohort, mostly female, included alopecia areata with under or over 50% scalp involvement, alopecia totalis and alopecia universalis. Broader findings and caveats from the paper: The number of PT1 expanded TCRs positively correlated with patch test score, significant at thresholds 8, 16 and 32 but not 4. Repeated subsampling changed both the strength of the expansion versus patch-test correlation and the threshold at which that correlation became significant. Expanded TCRs formed significantly more large CDR3 similarity clusters than pre-sensitization or healthy control sets, consistent with antigen-driven responses. No change with DPC sensitization was found in the number of TCRs above 1 in 1000 frequency, and no evidence of global repertoire structure alterations was found. Because all patients had alopecia, a presumed autoimmune disease, the immune response of the patients might differ from that of healthy individuals.

The germline ends are 12 bases apart after V is trimmed by 0 bases and J by 4 bases. From the cysteine up to the phenylalanine, the CDR3 has a length of 15 residues. Only CDR3 DNA is held: 45 bases, read in frame from base 1. CDR1 SGHRS and CDR2 YFSETQ were looked up in the germline V gene. Remarks on this clonotype: Which antigen it targets is not known. No base qualities exist here, and no much larger clone lies one base off it.

The library relied on RACE. The reads were generated on a NextSeq 500. During library preparation, unique molecular identifiers were attached to individual cDNA molecules so that TCRs could be counted quantitatively and reproducibly. From each blood RNA sample, both TCR alpha and TCR beta chains were sequenced. Per the source publication's procedure: A median of around 100,000 TCRs per sample was observed, with a range of about 20,000 to 750,000. The Decombinator software suite was used to annotate V, J and CDR3 in the TCR reads. To make PS versus PT1 abundance plots, every sample was subsampled to the same number of TCRs (28,000). Expanded TCRs were defined as absent before sensitization and observed at least eight times at the 2-week time point. TCRdb took the public reads, trimmed them with fastp at Q25, ran MiXCR for clone calling and kept in-frame beta chains. Every distinct CDR3 protein forms one entry, paired with its most common genes and DNA. V and J calls and clone size were set by TCRdb, not the authors. Recorded for this sample are 80,000 to 100,000 distinct CDR3 sequences; 10% to 14% of them occurred a single time. The top ten clones comprise about 3.5% of the sample.

The sample's time point, from its label and the paper: patch test 3, about 24 weeks after DPC sensitization. The treatment or condition tag for this specimen amounts to: therapeutic diphenylcyclopropenone sensitization with weekly scalp DPC. At every patch-test visit, the blood draw took place before the patch test was put on. Eligible patients were aged 18 to 70, diagnosed with alopecia, deemed suitable for DPC therapy, and excluded if pregnant. Unfractionated whole blood was collected in Tempus Blood RNA tubes, and total RNA was extracted from that blood. The rearrangement joined TRBV5-1 to TRBJ2-3; matching of 6 bases hints at TRBD2 as the D gene. The source of this sequence is a woman between 50 and 59 years old with alopecia areata. Some clones in this sample may be carry-over from other donors' samples. This specimen was whole blood, taken in connection with sensitization to the hapten diphenylcyclopropenone (DPC). The CDR3 protein: CASSLGDGRPDTQYF. In nucleotides, the sequence is TGCGCCAGCAGCTTGGGGGACGGGAGACCAGATACGCAGTATTTT.